One sample yielded the 19 T cell receptor beta chains listed below, sequenced in a study of shared clonotypes between healthy human individuals. Here immunoSEQ multiplex PCR was the method, and the copy in TCRdb shows in-frame clones only, minus some. The sample carries around 450,000 clones, 70% to 80% recorded once. Input material: PBMCs. Every receptor here comes from a woman aged 40 to 50 in good health. Some clones in this sample may be carry-over from other donors' samples.

The chain employs TRBV4-3 and TRBJ2-7; 8 positions agree with TRBD1. The CDR3 has 14 amino acids. Germline V gives CDR1 LGHNA, CDR2 YSLEER. Trimming at V came to 3 bases and at J to 4 bases, leaving 5 bases not matched to a gene. CDR3 sequence: CASSHQRTGYEQYF. The CDR3 nucleotides read TGCGCCAGCAGCCATCAACGGACAGGGTACGAGCAGTACTTC.

Concerning this clone itself: One end of the junction fails to match germline, which may point to a read error. V is TRBV7-3 and J is TRBJ1-2, with D unclear. The CDR3 spans 13 residues. Germline loops: CDR1 SGHTA, CDR2 FQGTGA. CDR3 amino acids: CASSLRANYGYTF. As DNA, the CDR3 is TGTGCCAGCAGTTTAAGGGCTAACTATGGCTACACCTTC.

This rearrangement joins TRBV4-1 to TRBJ1-2, with unresolved D. V was trimmed by 5 bases and J by 4 bases, leaving 17 bases between them. Germline V gene sequence: CDR1 MGHRA, CDR2 YSYEKL. This CDR3 region has 15 residues. DNA of the CDR3: TGCGCCAGCAGCAAGAAGAACCGAAAGACCTATGGCTACACCTTC. This encodes CASSKKNRKTYGYTF.

The rearrangement links TRBV27 to TRBJ2-7; the D gene is possibly TRBD2 (7 bases). The CDR3 contains 14 residues. The germline V and J ends were trimmed by 5 bases and 6 bases, with 17 bases remaining between them. The germline gives CDR1 MNHEY, CDR2 SMNVEV (reference sequence). The CDR3 spells CASSLQGGGGEQYF. CDR3 DNA sequence: TGTGCCAGCAGTCTACAGGGAGGGGGTGGCGAGCAGTACTTC.

This clone occurred a few times. The chain combines TRBV15 with TRBJ1-5; D is unclear. This CDR3 is 12 amino acids long. Germline CDR1 reads LNHNV; CDR2 reads YYDKDF (reference sequence). V lost 0 bases and J 6 bases, leaving 3 bases between the germline ends. CDR3 coding DNA: TGTGCCACCAGCAGAGACGGTCAGCCCCAGCATTTT. It translates to CATSRDGQPQHF.

The gene calls are TRBV9 and TRBJ1-4; 10 positions match TRBD1. The CDR3 is 16 amino acids. The V segment lost 0 bases and the J segment 8 bases; nucleotides outside the gene matches: 7. Germline V gene lookup returns CDR1 SGDLS and CDR2 YYNGEE. The CDR3 here is CASSVEGTGDREKLFF. The CDR3 bases are TGTGCCAGCAGCGTAGAGGGGACAGGGGATCGGGAAAAACTGTTTTTT.

A note on this clone: Mismatch with germline at one junction end may stem from a read error. The chain uses TRBV11-2 and TRBJ2-7, with TRBD2 identical over 9 bases. The CDR3 is 14 residues long. Germline V gene lookup returns CDR1 SGHAT and CDR2 FQNNGV. CDR3 loop: CASSLAGEIHEQYF. The CDR3 DNA sequence: TGTGCCAGCAGTTTAGCGGGAGAAATACATGAGCAGTACTTC.

This chain uses TRBV7-9 with TRBJ2-7, with 7 bases matching TRBD1. CDR3 size: 14 residues. Losses at the gene ends were 5 bases for V and 4 bases for J; bases not matched to a gene: 8. Germline V gene lookup returns CDR1 SEHNR and CDR2 FQNEAQ (reference sequence). The DNA of the CDR3 is TGTGCCAGCAGCCATACAGGGGACCCATACGAGCAGTACTTC. This gives the protein CASSHTGDPYEQYF.

The chain couples TRBV29-1 to TRBJ2-3, with D maybe TRBD2 (5 bases). The germline V gene encodes CDR1 SQVTM and CDR2 ANQGSEA. V lost 6 bases to trimming and J lost 8 bases, with 15 bases between them. The CDR3 loop spans 12 amino acids. As DNA, the CDR3 is TGCAGCGTGCCTACTAGTTTGGCTACGCAGTATTTT. Encoded protein: CSVPTSLATQYF.

The chain is built from TRBV30 and TRBJ2-3; maybe TRBD1 (6 bases). Germline assignment: CDR1 GTSNPN and CDR2 SVGIG (reference sequence). V lost 0 bases and J lost 4, with 11 bases in between. The CDR3 extends over 14 amino acids. The DNA for the CDR3 is TGTGCCTGGAGTGTAGGGGGACCTTCAGATACGCAGTATTTT. Residues: CAWSVGGPSDTQYF.

The J gene is TRBJ2-2, the V gene TRBV7-2, with 8 bases fitting TRBD2. This CDR3 comprises 15 residues. V dropped 3 bases and J dropped 4; count of bases not matched to a gene: 4. In germline, CDR1 is SGHTA, CDR2 FQGNSA. CDR3 sequence (DNA): TGTGCCAGCAGCTTTAGAACTAGCGGCACCGGGGAGCTGTTTTTT. Its translation is CASSFRTSGTGELFF.

The V gene is TRBV2, the J gene TRBJ1-3; TRBD1 matches 7 bases. Germline V gene sequence: CDR1 SNHLY, CDR2 FYNNEI. Trimming took 7 bases from V and 3 from J; bases not matched to a gene: 6. The CDR3 runs 14 residues. The CDR3 here is CASTRDRDGNTIYF. The DNA for the CDR3 is TGTGCCAGCACCCGGGACAGAGATGGAAACACCATATATTTT.

J is TRBJ2-2 and V is TRBV18; tentatively, D is TRBD2 (6 bases). The CDR3 consists of 12 residues. V was shortened by 3 bases and J by 7 bases, with 6 bases between the two germline ends. Per the germline V gene, CDR1 is KGHSH and CDR2 is LQKENI. CDR3 residues: CASSPEGGELFF. The CDR3 bases are TGTGCCAGCTCACCGGAGGGCGGGGAGCTGTTTTTT.

The chain has TRBV10-3 and TRBJ2-7; 9 positions agree with TRBD1. The trim removed 7 bases at V and 4 bases at J, leaving 8 bases unmatched. The CDR3 runs 14 residues. Germline-derived CDR1 and CDR2 are ENHRY and SYGVKD. The CDR3 nucleotides are TGTGCCATCAAACTGCCGGGACAGGGTTACGAGCAGTACTTC. This gives the protein CAIKLPGQGYEQYF.

The rearrangement joins TRBV28 to TRBJ1-1; D is uncertain. Germline-derived CDR1 and CDR2 are MDHEN and SYDVKM. This CDR3 comprises 12 residues. Between the trimmed V and J ends, which lost 2 bases and 3 bases, there was a span of 4 bases. CDR3 DNA: TGTGCCAGCAGTTTACAGGACACTGAAGCTTTCTTT. Protein product: CASSLQDTEAFF. The full variable domain, with the rest looked up from reference TRBV28 and TRBJ1-1, is DVKVTQSSRYLVKRTGEKVFLECVQDMDHENMFWYRQDPGLGLRLIYFSYDVKMKEKGDIPEGYSVSREKKERFSLILESASTNQTSMYLCASSLQDTEAFFGQGTRLTVV.

The sample holds one count of this clone. The chain is built from TRBV5-1 and TRBJ2-3, with a possible D match to TRBD2 (5 bases). This CDR3 is built from 13 residues. In germline, CDR1 is SGHRS, CDR2 YFSETQ. V was cut by 5 bases and J by 0 bases, with 7 bases left in between. DNA of the CDR3: TGCGCCAGCAGGAGCGGCAGCACAGATACGCAGTATTTT. The encoded protein is CASRSGSTDTQYF.

The chain recombines TRBV7-3 with TRBJ2-3, with 14 bases lining up with TRBD2. The germline gives CDR1 SGHTA, CDR2 FQGTGA. The CDR3 spans 15 residues. With V trimmed by 5 bases and J by 5 bases, 3 bases remained unmatched. The CDR3 loop is CASSLGLAGVDTQYF. In nucleotides, the CDR3 is TGTGCCAGCAGCCTGGGACTAGCGGGAGTAGATACGCAGTATTTT.

V and J are TRBV19 and TRBJ2-5; TRBD1 might be the D (5 bases). The DNA end is a closer match to TRBJ2-7, so the J assignment may be wrong. The V gene's germline CDR1 is LNHDA and CDR2 SQIVND (reference sequence). The CDR3 loop spans 13 amino acids. The CDR3 nucleotides read TGTGCCAGTAGTGCGCAGGGTTTTAGCGAGCAGTACTTC. It encodes CASSAQGFSEQYF.

J is TRBJ2-5 and V is TRBV9, with D perhaps being TRBD1 or TRBD2 (5 bases each). The germline V and J ends were trimmed by 0 bases and 3 bases, with 12 bases remaining between them. CDR3 size: 15 residues. CDR1 is SGDLS, CDR2 YYNGEE, per germline. CDR3 in DNA: TGTGCCAGCAGCGTAGGTGGGGGTCCGGAAGAGACCCAGTACTTC. It specifies CASSVGGGPEETQYF.